The 25 T cell receptor beta chains reported below all come from one sample, sequenced in a study of blood T cells in healthy people across ages. Through a sample-barcoded 5' primer and a J-beta primer mix, a second PCR was run for 7 to 11 cycles. TCRdb re-analysed the 5' RACE reads in MiXCR, keeping a single row per CDR3 protein. The repertoire holds 760,000 or so distinct CDR3 sequences, with about 25% as singletons. This sample was shared with a second study, whose subject was T cells of mothers and their children.

The specimen was blood. These receptor sequences come from a boy between 10 and 17 years old in good health.

This rearrangement joins TRBV18 to TRBJ2-1; 9 bases are a match to TRBD1. The end of the DNA is better explained by TRBJ2-7, so the J call may be wrong. This CDR3 is 15 amino acids long. Germline loops: CDR1 KGHSH, CDR2 LQKENI. CDR3 coding DNA: TGTGCCAGCTCACCCGGACAGGGGATGGCCTACGAGCAGTACTTC. It is translated as CASSPGQGMAYEQYF.

This clonotype has just a few counts. This chain uses TRBV4-1 with TRBJ1-1, with D perhaps TRBD1 (5 bases). The CDR3 consists of 18 residues. V shed 1 base and J shed 0 bases, with 18 bases lying between them. The germline CDR1 and CDR2 sequences are MGHRA and YSYEKL. The chain's CDR3 is CASSQGARGSSMNTEAFF. The CDR3 DNA is TGCGCCAGCAGCCAAGGCGCGAGGGGATCATCCATGAACACTGAAGCTTTCTTT.

V is TRBV25-1 and J is TRBJ2-5; the match to TRBD1 covers 9 bases. Gene TRBJ2-1 matches the end of the DNA better, so the J call may be wrong. This CDR3 is 17 amino acids long. CDR1 is MGHDK, CDR2 SYGVNS, per germline. The CDR3: CASSDLTGQGNINEQFF. DNA for the CDR3: TGTGCCAGCAGTGATCTGACAGGACAGGGGAATATCAATGAGCAGTTCTTC.

CDR3 coding DNA: TGTGCCAGCAGCGCCGGACTAGCGGAAGCCACAGATACGCAGTATTTT. It yields the protein CASSAGLAEATDTQYF. This sequence joins TRBV28 and TRBJ2-3, with 10 bases that match TRBD2. The germline V gene encodes CDR1 MDHEN and CDR2 SYDVKM. V lost 6 bases to trimming and J lost 2 bases; unmatched junction nucleotides: 8. The CDR3 is made up of 16 amino acids.

The rearrangement links TRBV5-6 to TRBJ1-2, with a tentative D call TRBD1 (5 bases). CDR1 is SGHDT, CDR2 YYEEEE, per germline. There are 14 residues in the CDR3. V lost 3 bases and J 4 bases, leaving 13 bases between the germline ends. The CDR3 region is CASSSRRGGYGYTF. DNA of the CDR3: TGTGCCAGCAGCTCGCGTCGGGGCGGCTATGGCTACACCTTC. The variable domain in full, with the rest retrieved from reference TRBV5-6 and TRBJ1-2, is DAGVTQSPTHLIKTRGQQVTLRCSPKSGHDTVSWYQQALGQGPQFIFQYYEEEERQRGNFPDRFSGHQFPNYSSELNVNALLLGDSALYLCASSSRRGGYGYTFGSGTRLTVV.

The rearrangement joins TRBV7-2 to TRBJ1-1; D is ambiguous. Germline CDR1 SGHTA, CDR2 FQGNSA. V lost 7 bases to trimming and J lost 10 bases, with 16 bases between them. The CDR3 is 12 amino acids. CDR3 nucleotide sequence: TGTGCCAGCATCAACATGGACCTCGGAGCTTTCTTT. This sequence encodes CASINMDLGAFF.

The chain recombines TRBV5-5 with TRBJ1-5; TRBD1 aligns across 8 bases. Unmatched junction bases numbered 5, after V lost 0 bases and J lost 6 bases. This CDR3 contains 15 residues. CDR1 is SGHKS and CDR2 is YYEKEE in the germline V gene (reference sequence). CDR3 nucleotides: TGTGCCAGCAGCTTGGAACCAGGGGGCCTTCAGCCCCAGCATTTT. It yields the protein CASSLEPGGLQPQHF.

This clonotype was counted only a few times. The chain combines TRBV20-1 with TRBJ1-4, with TRBD1 matching 8 bases. CDR1 DFQATT and CDR2 SNEGSKA come from the germline V gene (reference sequence). The V segment lost 2 bases and the J segment 1 base; nucleotides outside the gene matches: 6. The CDR3 covers 16 residues. The CDR3 DNA reads as TGCAGTGCTAGAACAAACAGGGGGGGAACTAATGAAAAACTGTTTTTT. Translation: CSARTNRGGTNEKLFF.

The chain couples TRBV13 to TRBJ2-5, with D possibly matching TRBD1 (6 bases). The CDR3 sequence is 13 residues long. Trimming removed 6 bases from V and 4 bases from J, with 12 bases in between. The germline V gene has CDR1 PRHDT and CDR2 FYEKMQ (reference sequence). DNA of the CDR3: TGTGCCAGCAGTCCCAAGGGGGTAGAGACCCAGTACTTC. Amino acid sequence: CASSPKGVETQYF.

This clonotype turned up a few times. The chain recombines TRBV6-2 or TRBV6-3 with TRBJ2-4; D is tentatively TRBD1 or TRBD2 (5 bases each). Germline V gene sequence: CDR1 MNHEY, CDR2 SVGEGT. V lost 5 bases to trimming and J lost 14 bases, with 13 bases between them. CDR3 size: 11 residues. The CDR3 sequence: CASSTEGSEYF. The CDR3 DNA reads as TGTGCCAGCAGTACAGAGGGGTCAGAGTACTTC.

In its sample, this clonotype was seen a few times. The V call is TRBV29-1, the J call TRBJ2-1, with 7 bases matching TRBD2. The germline CDR1 and CDR2 sequences are SQVTM and ANQGSEA. V was clipped by 4 bases and J by 6 bases; unmatched bases: 9. This CDR3 is built from 14 residues. In nucleotides, the CDR3 is TGCAGCGTTGTGTGGCGGGAGCGGTTCAATGAGCAGTTCTTC. Protein product: CSVVWRERFNEQFF.

This chain connects TRBV27 to TRBJ2-7, with TRBD1 matching over 9 bases. With 3 bases clipped from V and 4 bases from J, the junction kept 4 bases outside the gene matches. The CDR3 spans 14 residues. Germline V gene data show CDR1 as MNHEY and CDR2 as SMNVEV (reference sequence). The CDR3: CASSFKDRGYEQYF. In nucleotides, the CDR3 is TGTGCCAGCAGTTTCAAGGACAGGGGATACGAGCAGTACTTC.

In this sample, this clonotype turned up a few times. This sequence joins TRBV6-1 and TRBJ2-2, with TRBD1 as a possible D gene (6 bases). Germline CDR1 is MNHNS and CDR2 is SASEGT. The CDR3 is 13 amino acids. With 11 bases removed from V and 1 base from J, the gap between germline ends came to 11 bases. Here the CDR3 reads CALKGVNTGELFF. The CDR3 coding sequence is TGTGCCCTCAAGGGGGTGAACACCGGGGAGCTGTTTTTT.

The chain links TRBV4-3 to TRBJ2-6; D is ambiguous. The V gene's germline CDR1 is LGHNA and CDR2 YSLEER. CDR3 length: 17 amino acids. Trimming took 0 bases from V and 3 from J, leaving 12 bases between them. CDR3 in amino acids: CASSQDVGSGGANVLTF. The CDR3 coding sequence is TGCGCCAGCAGCCAAGATGTGGGGTCGGGTGGGGCCAACGTCCTGACTTTC.

This clonotype was counted a few times. J is TRBJ2-2 and V is TRBV11-1, with 14 bases that match TRBD2. The CDR3 is made up of 18 amino acids. Germline lookup yields CDR1 SGHAT and CDR2 FQDESV (reference sequence). The V and J ends lost 4 bases and 0 bases, in that order; junction bases with no gene match: 4. CDR3 coding DNA: TGTGCCAGCAGCTCAACGACTAGCGGGAGGGCGAACACCGGGGAGCTGTTTTTT. It yields the protein CASSSTTSGRANTGELFF.

This clonotype showed up just a few times. As the CDR3 is not closed by the conserved phenylalanine or tryptophan, this likely results from a read error. The rearrangement joins TRBV5-1 to TRBJ2-7, with 9 bases fitting TRBD2. Trimming took 0 bases from V and 6 from J; bases not matched to a gene: 7. CDR3 length: 15 amino acids. The germline CDR1 and CDR2 sequences are SGHRS and YFSETQ. In nucleotides, the CDR3 is TGCGCCAGCAGCTTGGAACTAGCGGGTATGGGCGAGCAGTACCTC. This codes for CASSLELAGMGEQYL.

This clonotype has just a few counts. The V gene is TRBV7-3, the J gene TRBJ2-3, with unresolved D. V was clipped by 8 bases and J by 0 bases, with 6 bases between them. Per the germline V gene, CDR1 is SGHTA and CDR2 is FQGTGA. The CDR3 runs 12 residues. DNA for the CDR3: TGTGCCAGCTCGATGAGCACAGATACGCAGTATTTT. Translated, it gives CASSMSTDTQYF. Based on the CDR3 plus reference TRBV7-3 and TRBJ2-3, the full variable domain is GAGVSQTPSNKVTEKGKYVELRCDPISGHTALYWYRQSLGQGPEFLIYFQGTGAADDSGLPNDRFFAVRPEGSVSTLKIQRTERGDSAVYLCASSMSTDTQYFGPGTRLTVL.

The V call is TRBV3-1, the J call TRBJ2-5; TRBD2 might be the D (5 bases). CDR3 length equals 13 residues. Germline V gene data show CDR1 as LGHDT and CDR2 as YNNKEL (reference sequence). V was cut by 6 bases and J by 2 bases, with 10 bases left in between. The CDR3, as DNA: TGTGCCAGCAGTTACGGACTGCAAGAGACCCAGTACTTC. This codes for CASSYGLQETQYF.

The rearrangement links TRBV15 to TRBJ2-5; D possibly corresponds to TRBD1 (5 bases). The DNA end is more similar to TRBJ2-7, so the J call may be wrong. CDR3 length: 16 residues. Germline V gene data show CDR1 as LNHNV and CDR2 as YYDKDF (reference sequence). The CDR3: CATSRGPTENSYEQYF. The CDR3 coding sequence is TGTGCCACCAGCAGAGGTCCGACAGAAAACTCCTACGAGCAGTACTTC.

This clonotype was observed a few times. V and J are TRBV29-1 and TRBJ2-3; no reliable D call. Germline V CDR1 and CDR2: SQVTM, ANQGSEA. V was shortened by 6 bases and J by 8 bases, with 9 bases between the two germline ends. The CDR3 extends over 10 amino acids. The CDR3 DNA reads TGCAGCGTGACCCGGGCTACGCAGTATTTT. Protein: CSVTRATQYF.

This clonotype was recorded once. The J gene is TRBJ2-7, the V gene TRBV12-3 or TRBV12-4; TRBD2 matches 8 bases. V lost 5 bases, J lost 4 bases, and 13 bases stayed unmatched. The CDR3 sequence is 16 residues long. CDR3 in DNA: TGTGCCAGCAGTCCCGTAGGGGAGCGGGGGCGATACGAGCAGTACTTC. Translated: CASSPVGERGRYEQYF.

The chain is built from TRBV4-3 and TRBJ1-2; no clear D gene. The CDR3 runs 15 residues. Germline lookup yields CDR1 LGHNA and CDR2 YSLEER. V lost 0 bases and J lost 0, with 8 bases in between. DNA of the CDR3: TGCGCCAGCAGCCAAGAGGGAACGGCTAACTATGGCTACACCTTC. Protein sequence: CASSQEGTANYGYTF.

This clonotype was counted a few times. The chain links TRBV15 to TRBJ2-7, with 11 bases that match TRBD1. This CDR3 region has 13 residues. Trimming cost V 5 bases and J 6 bases; bases outside gene matches: 3. From germline, CDR1 is LNHNV and CDR2 YYDKDF (reference sequence). In DNA, the CDR3 is TGTGCCACCAGCGGGGACAGGGGGAGCGAGCAGTACTTC. Translated: CATSGDRGSEQYF.

This clonotype turned up a few times. The chain uses TRBV13 and TRBJ2-2; 11 bases map to TRBD2. After removal of 4 bases from V and 6 bases from J, the junction contained 7 bases not matched to a gene. The CDR3 extends over 16 amino acids. Germline values: CDR1 PRHDT, CDR2 FYEKMQ (reference sequence). CDR3 sequence reads: CASSSLLAGGPGELFF. The DNA for the CDR3 is TGTGCCAGCAGCTCCCTCCTAGCGGGGGGACCCGGGGAGCTGTTTTTT.

This clonotype was picked up a small number of times. This rearrangement joins TRBV20-1 to TRBJ2-3; 11 bases are shared with TRBD2. CDR3 length: 16 residues. Germline V gene data show CDR1 as DFQATT and CDR2 as SNEGSKA (reference sequence). The V gene end was trimmed by 6 bases and the J gene end by 5 bases; junction bases not matched to a gene: 13. CDR3 protein: CSARKTSGTRGDTQYF. CDR3 in DNA: TGCAGTGCCAGAAAGACTAGCGGGACGCGCGGAGATACGCAGTATTTT.